This TCR beta chain was sequenced during a study of cytomegalovirus exposure and HLA in healthy donors. Study observations and caveats: The study recorded over 150 TCR beta chains that were cytomegalovirus-associated. Previous analysis showed most TCR beta V segments were productive about 90% or about 30% of the time.

For this clone: Its target is not known.

The ends were cut back, 3 bases at V and 2 bases at J, with 12 bases in the middle. The germline V gene encodes CDR1 SGHNT and CDR2 YYREEE (reference sequence). The CDR3 runs to 16 residues. With 60 Vbeta and 13 Jbeta primers, the PCR was carried out. Sequencing used immunoSEQ multiplex PCR; TCRdb keeps in-frame clones, though not all of them. The sample contains about 140,000 clones, over 75% of which appear only once. This clonotype originated in a woman in her thirties or forties in good health and CMV-seronegative. This rearrangement joins TRBV5-4 to TRBJ2-6; no clear D. Source material: PBMCs. CDR3: CASSSVMAAGANVLTF. CDR3 sequence (DNA): TGTGCCAGCAGCTCAGTGATGGCTGCTGGGGCCAACGTCCTGACTTTC.